This paragraph reports one TCR beta chain. The antigen is unknown. This CDR3 is 14 amino acids long. Looked up from germline, CDR1 is KGHSH and CDR2 is LQKENI. V dropped 4 bases and J dropped 5 bases, with 11 bases sitting between them. This was the immunoSEQ version 4 assay in survey mode. Clones were sequenced by immunoSEQ multiplex PCR, and TCRdb holds only the in-frame ones, with some missing. The sample comprises about 46,000 clones, around 89% of which are singletons, and around 3.4% rests with the top ten. This entry is derived from a study of persistence of HIV-infected CD4 T cells. Whole-study findings and limits: TCR analyses could not target the rare provirus-carrying CMV-responding cells. TCRbeta richness was lower in CMV- and Gag-responding cells than in anti-CD3/anti-CD28-responding cells.

Cells were stimulated nonspecifically with anti-CD3/anti-CD28 magnetic beads. Sorting of responding CD4+ T cells relied on upregulated CD40 ligand together with CD69. This receptor was obtained from an adult woman with HIV who was CMV-seropositive. This sample comprised CD4+ T cells sorted from PBMCs after approximately 19-hour stimulation, obtained from a patient who received antiretroviral therapy. V gene TRBV18 combines with J gene TRBJ1-4, with TRBD1 as a possible D gene (6 bases). CDR3 in amino acids: CASSLGALNEKLFF. The CDR3 region has the DNA TGTGCCAGCTCACTGGGGGCACTAAATGAAAAACTGTTTTTT. Looking up the rest from reference TRBV18 and TRBJ1-4 gives the full variable domain: NAGVMQNPRHLVRRRGQEARLRCSPMKGHSHVYWYRQLPEEGLKFMVYLQKENIIDESGMPKERFSAEFPKEGPSILRIQQVVRGDSAAYFCASSLGALNEKLFFGSGTQLSVL.